Listed below are T cell receptor beta chains from one sample, sequenced in a study of cytomegalovirus exposure and HLA in healthy donors. Measured with immunoSEQ multiplex PCR; TCRdb has only the in-frame clones, and not every one. This sample has about 140,000 clones, with 70% to 85% found just once. Sequenced material: PBMCs. Every receptor here comes from a man in his thirties or forties in good health and CMV-seropositive. CDR3s include the opening cysteine and the closing phenylalanine or tryptophan. A D gene is named only where the DNA matches it firmly. Clone size appears in some rows only: once, few, many, or a class for an expanded clone.

j_gene	abundance	d_gene	v_gene	CDR3nt	CDR3aa
TRBJ1-1	.	.	TRBV19	TGTGCCAGTAGTATAATGGACAGTGAAGCTTTCTTT	CASSIMDSEAFF
TRBJ2-4	.	.	TRBV7-2	TGTGCCAGCAGCTTGAACAGGGAAAACATTCAGTACTTC	CASSLNRENIQYF
TRBJ1-2	few	.	TRBV10-3	TGTGCCATCAGTGACAGCAGGGTGATCTATGGCTACACCTTC	CAISDSRVIYGYTF
TRBJ1-1	.	.	TRBV7-9	TGTGCCAGCAGCTTGATGGAAAAGGCTACGGGTTTCTTT	CASSLMEKATGFF
TRBJ1-2	.	.	TRBV28	TGTGCCACCCTGGCTGTTGACTATGGCTACACCTTC	CATLAVDYGYTF
TRBJ2-3	.	TRBD2	TRBV11-3	TGTGCCAGCAGCTTTACTAGCGGCACAGATACGCAGTATTTT	CASSFTSGTDTQYF
TRBJ1-4	.	.	TRBV7-9	TGTGCCAGCAGCCGAGGGTCTGCGGCTAATGAAAAACTGTTTTTT	CASSRGSAANEKLFF
TRBJ1-2	.	.	TRBV7-3	TGTGCCAGCAGGGCGACCTCCGGGGGGGACTATGGCTACACCTTC	CASRATSGGDYGYTF
TRBJ2-2	.	.	TRBV7-6	TGTGCCAGCAGCGCGGGACAGAGGGCCGGGGAGCTGTTTTTT	CASSAGQRAGELFF
TRBJ1-4	.	.	TRBV7-9	TGTGCCAGCGCCGGAGGTGTAAATGAAAAACTGTTTTTT	CASAGGVNEKLFF
TRBJ2-1	.	.	TRBV15	TGTGCCACCAGCAGAGATTCGGGGGGCAGCGAGCAGTTCTTC	CATSRDSGGSEQFF
TRBJ1-2	medium-sized	.	TRBV19	TGTGCCAGTAGTATTTCCGGAGGAGAGAACTATGGCTACACCTTC	CASSISGGENYGYTF
TRBJ1-1	.	.	TRBV11-2	TGTGCCAGCAGCTTAGAAGGGGCCTTGGGAACTGAAGCTTTCTTT	CASSLEGALGTEAFF
TRBJ2-7	few	TRBD2	TRBV29-1	TGCAGCGTGCTGGGACTAGCGGCCACCTACGAGCAGTACTTC	CSVLGLAATYEQYF
TRBJ2-2	few	TRBD2	TRBV27	TGTGCCAGCTACCCAGCGGGGGGTTTCACCGGGGAGCTGTTTTTT	CASYPAGGFTGELFF
TRBJ1-2	.	.	TRBV2	TGTGCCAGCAGTGAATGGTCAGCTAACTATGGCTACACCTTC	CASSEWSANYGYTF
TRBJ1-4	.	TRBD1	TRBV7-9	TGTGCCAGCAACGCGGGTCAGGGGGTTAATGAAAAACTGTTTTTT	CASNAGQGVNEKLFF
TRBJ1-2	.	.	TRBV6-6	TGTGCCAGCAGTTCCCGCCCGGACTCCCACTATGGCTACACCTTC	CASSSRPDSHYGYTF
TRBJ2-7	.	TRBD2	TRBV29-1	TGCAGCGTTGCCGCCGGGGGGTACGAGCAGTACTTC	CSVAAGGYEQYF
TRBJ2-1	.	TRBD1	TRBV2	TGTGCAACCGGGACAGACTACAATGAGCAGTTCTTC	CATGTDYNEQFF
TRBJ2-7	.	.	TRBV30	TGTGCCTGGAGTCAGACCTACGAGCAGTACTTC	CAWSQTYEQYF
TRBJ1-2	.	TRBD1	TRBV27	TGTGCCAGCAGTTTGACGACAGGGGACTATGGCTACACCTTC	CASSLTTGDYGYTF
TRBJ1-6	many	.	TRBV7-2	TGTGCCAGCAGCCAACAGGGCATCCATAATTCACCCCTCCACTTT	CASSQQGIHNSPLHF
TRBJ2-5	few	TRBD1	TRBV5-1	TGCGCCAGCAGGGTATTGGACAGGGGAGAGACCCAGTACTTC	CASRVLDRGETQYF
TRBJ2-7	.	.	TRBV5-6	TGTGCCAGCAGCAATCAGGGAAGATACGAGCAGTACTTC	CASSNQGRYEQYF
TRBJ2-1	.	TRBD1	TRBV27	TGTGCCAGCAGTTTATCGGGGACAGGGATCAATGAGCAGTTCTTC	CASSLSGTGINEQFF
TRBJ1-5	few	TRBD1	TRBV27	TGTGCCAGCAGGACAGGGGACCAGCCCCAGCATTTT	CASRTGDQPQHF
TRBJ1-2	once	TRBD1	TRBV6-6	TGTGCCAGCAGTTACTCAGGGGGCCGTGGCTACACCTTC	CASSYSGGRGYTF
TRBJ2-1	.	.	TRBV7-3	TGTGCCAGCAGCAGCCAGTTCAGCGACAATGAGCAGTTCTTC	CASSSQFSDNEQFF
TRBJ2-5	.	TRBD2	TRBV9	TGTGCCAGCAGCGTAGGTGGGACTAGCGGGAGTGAGACCCAGTACTTC	CASSVGGTSGSETQYF
TRBJ1-4	.	.	TRBV5-8	TGTGCCAGCAGCTTCCCAGGGAAAACTAATGAAAAACTGTTTTTT	CASSFPGKTNEKLFF
TRBJ1-3	few	.	TRBV25-1	TGTGCCAGCAGTAACCCCAGCTCTGGAAACACCATATATTTT	CASSNPSSGNTIYF
TRBJ1-5	few	.	TRBV7-2	TGTGCCAGCAGCTTAGAGCGGAGCAACAATCAGCCCCAGCATTTT	CASSLERSNNQPQHF
TRBJ2-2	.	.	TRBV9	TGTGCCAGCAGCACCCAAAATACAGGTGTCGCCGGGGAGCTGTTTTTT	CASSTQNTGVAGELFF
TRBJ2-7	.	TRBD1	TRBV27	TGTGCCAGCAGTCCCCCTCCGGGACAGGGGAACTACGAGCAGTACTTC	CASSPPPGQGNYEQYF
TRBJ1-1	.	TRBD1	TRBV7-2	TGTGCCAGCAGCGGGAGGACAGGGAGAGGGAACACTGAAGCTTTCTTT	CASSGRTGRGNTEAFF